The rows below give T cell receptor beta chains drawn from one sample of a study of cytomegalovirus exposure and HLA in healthy donors. The method was immunoSEQ multiplex PCR; TCRdb's version includes in-frame clones alone and lacks a portion of them. The profile shows more than 95,000 clones, over 70% of them singletons. The sequencing sample was made of PBMCs. These receptors all stem from a woman aged 45-59 years in good health and CMV-seronegative. CDR3s include the opening cysteine and the closing phenylalanine or tryptophan. D genes are given only for firm matches. Where a row states a size, it is once, few, many or the class of an expanded clone; other rows omit it.

>TRBJ2-3|TRBD1|.|TRBV6-1
CASRRQGDGADTQYF
TGTGCCAGCAGGAGACAGGGGGATGGGGCAGATACGCAGTATTTT
>TRBJ2-1|TRBD2|.|TRBV7-9
CASSPLGLDPYNEQFF
TGTGCCAGCAGCCCGTTGGGACTAGACCCCTACAATGAGCAGTTCTTC
>TRBJ2-5|TRBD1|.|TRBV27
CASSLNPPRGPETQYF
TGTGCCAGCAGTCTCAACCCACCCAGGGGGCCGGAGACCCAGTACTTC
>TRBJ1-1|TRBD1|.|TRBV28
CASRWTGGNTEAFF
TGTGCCAGCAGGTGGACAGGGGGGAACACTGAAGCTTTCTTT
>TRBJ2-1|.|.|TRBV11-3
CASSHLFGNEQFF
TGTGCCAGCAGCCACCTATTCGGTAATGAGCAGTTCTTC
>TRBJ2-7|TRBD2|.|TRBV6-5
CASRPLAGGLGEQYF
TGTGCCAGCAGACCACTAGCGGGAGGGCTTGGCGAGCAGTACTTC
>TRBJ2-2|.|.|TRBV7-2
CASSLGSWPGELFF
TGTGCCAGCAGCTTAGGGAGTTGGCCCGGGGAGCTGTTTTTT
>TRBJ2-7|TRBD2|.|TRBV28
CASSGWSGGSYEQYF
TGTGCCAGCAGTGGCTGGTCGGGGGGGAGCTACGAGCAGTACTTC
>TRBJ2-7|TRBD2|.|TRBV9
CASSELPAGGPSEQYF
TGTGCCAGCAGCGAGCTCCCCGCGGGAGGGCCCTCCGAGCAGTACTTC
>TRBJ1-1|TRBD1|once|TRBV27
CASSPGQGKRNTEAFF
TGTGCCAGCAGTCCGGGACAGGGGAAACGGAACACTGAAGCTTTCTTT
>TRBJ2-7|TRBD2|.|TRBV10-3
CAISSTLAGDYEQYF
TGTGCCATCAGTTCGACATTAGCGGGAGACTACGAGCAGTACTTC
>TRBJ2-1|TRBD2|.|TRBV11-2
CASSFRLAGEGEQFF
TGTGCCAGCAGCTTTCGACTAGCGGGAGAGGGAGAGCAGTTCTTC
>TRBJ1-2|TRBD1|.|TRBV6-4
CASSSRDRGVRGGYTF
TGTGCCAGCAGTTCTCGGGACAGGGGCGTTAGAGGCGGCTACACCTTC
>TRBJ2-5|TRBD2|.|TRBV6-1
CASSETLAGTGETQYF
TGTGCCAGCAGTGAAACGCTAGCGGGGACGGGGGAGACCCAGTACTTC
>TRBJ2-1|.|.|TRBV28
CASSLWEGAIDNEQFF
TGTGCCAGCAGTTTATGGGAGGGAGCGATAGACAATGAGCAGTTCTTC
>TRBJ2-7|.|.|TRBV21-1
CASSILASGRFSYEQYF
TGTGCCAGCAGCATCCTTGCTAGCGGGAGGTTTTCCTACGAGCAGTACTTC
>TRBJ2-7|.|.|TRBV30
CAWSVTETKRYF
TGTGCCTGGAGTGTAACGGAGACGAAGCGGTACTTC
>TRBJ1-1|.|.|TRBV2
CASSSDSWTEAFF
TGTGCCAGCAGTTCCGACAGCTGGACTGAAGCTTTCTTT
>TRBJ1-1|TRBD1|.|TRBV25-1
CASSPWTGDNTEAFF
TGTGCCAGCAGTCCGTGGACAGGGGATAACACTGAAGCTTTCTTT
>TRBJ2-1|TRBD2|.|TRBV4-2
CASSQDERGGYNEQFF
TGTGCCAGCAGCCAAGATGAGCGGGGGGGGTACAATGAGCAGTTCTTC
>TRBJ2-7|TRBD2|few|TRBV19
CASSPRGSGRVHEQYF
TGTGCCAGTAGTCCTCGGGGTAGCGGGAGGGTCCACGAGCAGTACTTC
>TRBJ2-7|.|.|TRBV23-1
CASKWPAGGVSEQYF
TGCGCCAGCAAATGGCCGGCGGGCGGCGTCTCCGAGCAGTACTTC
>TRBJ2-5|.|few|TRBV28
CASSTLSKETQYF
TGTGCCAGCAGTACCCTTAGTAAAGAGACCCAGTACTTC
>TRBJ2-5|.|.|TRBV2
CASSPQTGEETQYF
TGTGCCAGCAGCCCGCAGACAGGCGAAGAGACCCAGTACTTC
>TRBJ2-1|.|few|TRBV6-5
CASRELSSYNEQFF
TGTGCCAGCAGGGAGTTGAGCTCCTACAATGAGCAGTTCTTC
>TRBJ1-6|.|once|TRBV30
CAWSRGDPPLHF
TGTGCCTGGAGCCGGGGGGATCCACCCCTCCACTTT
>TRBJ2-7|TRBD1|.|TRBV28
CASSFPADRGPYEQYF
TGTGCCAGCAGTTTCCCAGCGGACAGGGGCCCCTACGAGCAGTACTTC
>TRBJ1-1|.|.|TRBV30
CAWVEGTYRNTEAFF
TGTGCCTGGGTAGAGGGGACATACAGGAACACTGAAGCTTTCTTT
>TRBJ2-5|.|.|TRBV19
CASRPTGAQETQYF
TGTGCCAGTAGGCCAACAGGAGCCCAAGAGACCCAGTACTTC
>TRBJ2-2|.|once|TRBV6-6
CASSYSGRTGELFF
TGTGCCAGCAGTTACTCAGGGAGGACCGGGGAGCTGTTTTTT
>TRBJ2-3|TRBD2|.|TRBV28
CACLGSGGKDTQYF
TGTGCCTGCCTCGGATCGGGAGGTAAAGATACGCAGTATTTT
>TRBJ1-5|.|once|TRBV28
CASRGGLGGNQPQHF
TGTGCCAGCAGGGGGGGATTGGGAGGGAATCAGCCCCAGCATTTT
>TRBJ2-3|.|.|TRBV30
CAWSGRPGLQRDTQYF
TGTGCCTGGAGTGGGAGACCGGGACTCCAGAGAGATACGCAGTATTTT
>TRBJ2-5|TRBD2|.|TRBV29-1
CSVVGGGAGGGQETQYF
TGCAGCGTTGTGGGTGGGGGAGCGGGAGGGGGCCAAGAGACCCAGTACTTC
>TRBJ2-5|TRBD2|.|TRBV7-8
CASSFYRGRAGETQYF
TGTGCCAGCAGCTTTTACCGCGGGAGGGCCGGGGAGACCCAGTACTTC
>TRBJ2-7|TRBD2|once|TRBV7-2
CASSRLAENYEQYF
TGTGCCAGCAGCCGACTAGCGGAGAACTACGAGCAGTACTTC
>TRBJ1-1|TRBD1|.|TRBV28
CASWLGGWNTEAFF
TGTGCCAGCTGGTTAGGGGGCTGGAACACTGAAGCTTTCTTT
>TRBJ1-1|TRBD1|.|TRBV30
CAWEWTGTEAFF
TGTGCCTGGGAATGGACAGGGACTGAAGCTTTCTTT
>TRBJ1-2|TRBD1|.|TRBV5-1
CASSLGSGGGYGYTF
TGCGCCAGCAGCTTAGGGTCAGGGGGAGGCTATGGCTACACCTTC
>TRBJ2-1|TRBD2|.|TRBV7-2
CASSPRTSGSSNEQFF
TGTGCCAGCAGCCCCAGGACTAGCGGGAGTTCGAATGAGCAGTTCTTC
>TRBJ2-2|TRBD2|.|TRBV7-2
CASSLRPRTRDTGELFF
TGTGCCAGCAGCCTCCGCCCCCGGACTAGGGACACCGGGGAGCTGTTTTTT
>TRBJ1-2|TRBD1|once|TRBV7-9
CASSSTGDPDPADYGYTF
TGTGCCAGCAGCTCGACAGGGGACCCCGATCCTGCAGACTATGGCTACACCTTC
>TRBJ1-1|.|.|TRBV28
CASSLNRAETEAFF
TGTGCCAGCAGTTTAAACAGGGCAGAAACTGAAGCTTTCTTT
>TRBJ2-7|.|.|TRBV11-2
CASSDSVLYYEQYF
TGTGCCAGCAGTGACTCCGTACTCTACTACGAGCAGTACTTC